What follows describes a single T cell receptor beta chain. A much larger clone differs from this one at a single base, so this may be a read error. CDR1 is DFQATT, CDR2 SNEGSKA, per germline (reference sequence). Losses at the gene ends were 7 bases for V and 2 bases for J; bases not matched to a gene: 9. The CDR3 is 15 amino acids. TCRdb re-called the RT-PCR reads with MiXCR, one entry per CDR3 protein. The data contain 250,000 to 350,000 distinct CDR3 sequences, about 20% of them singletons. This record belongs to a study of response to subunit inactivated influenza vaccine. V is TRBV20-1 and J is TRBJ1-5, with TRBD1 identical over 9 bases. The receptor was isolated from a man between 50 and 70 years old who received an inactivated influenza vaccine. This sample comprised PBMCs from blood, obtained around 22 months after vaccination. The CDR3 is CSVKRGQGGNQPQHF. CDR3 DNA sequence: TGCAGTGTGAAAAGGGGACAGGGCGGCAATCAGCCCCAGCATTTT.